Listed below are T cell receptor beta chains from one sample, sequenced in a study of cytomegalovirus exposure and HLA in healthy donors. Assay used: immunoSEQ multiplex PCR; TCRdb lists only in-frame clones, some missing. Counted here are 150,000 to 180,000 clones, 80% occurring once; the ten biggest clones make up roughly 12%. The sequenced sample was PBMCs. Every receptor here comes from a man aged 25-45 years in good health and CMV-seropositive. Each CDR3 is given without its conserved first and last residue. D genes are given only for firm matches.

TRBV7-2	TRBD1	TRBJ2-2	ASSPRGLTGELF
TRBV19	TRBD1	TRBJ2-7	ASSGPPGQGFHEQY
TRBV19	TRBD1	TRBJ1-5	ATQDRGYLGNQPQH
TRBV10-3	TRBD1	TRBJ2-3	AISESGTGGTDTQY
TRBV27	NA	TRBJ1-1	AGSSPSGANTEAF
TRBV5-1	TRBD2	TRBJ2-1	ASSLAPSGIRVGEQF
TRBV10-3	NA	TRBJ1-2	AISESIDMGVHGYT
TRBV6-6	NA	TRBJ2-7	ASSNLLATGQY
TRBV4-2	TRBD1	TRBJ1-2	ASSQGDRSFYGYT
TRBV7-2	NA	TRBJ2-1	ASSRGQGPYNEQF
TRBV6-4	NA	TRBJ2-1	ARQGNEQF
TRBV4-1	NA	TRBJ1-2	ASSQVLEDRSPRAYGYT
TRBV4-2	TRBD1	TRBJ1-1	ASSPRDRATTEAF
TRBV4-2	NA	TRBJ2-7	ASSQHRTENYEQY
TRBV15	TRBD2	TRBJ2-1	ATSPGLAWNEQF
TRBV7-9	NA	TRBJ1-4	ASSLGGGYEKLF
TRBV4-2	TRBD2	TRBJ2-7	ASSQVVTSGGEQY
TRBV15	TRBD2	TRBJ2-7	ATSRDLAGESEQY
TRBV27	NA	TRBJ1-1	ASSPERGGNTEAF
TRBV6-5	NA	TRBJ1-1	ASSVFGTEAF
TRBV2	TRBD2	TRBJ2-1	ASSDGLAGVYEQF
TRBV7-2	TRBD1	TRBJ2-7	ASSTDRGSYEQY
TRBV28	TRBD1	TRBJ1-6	ASSGTGGDYNSPLH
TRBV4-2	NA	TRBJ2-6	ASSQGYRSSGANVLT
TRBV7-6	NA	TRBJ2-7	ASSLNAPWAEQY
TRBV7-2	TRBD1	TRBJ2-5	ASSRFDRGREETQY
TRBV4-1	TRBD2	TRBJ2-7	ASSQVGGGEQY
TRBV28	NA	TRBJ2-7	ASSPLGGRKTYEQY
TRBV4-1	TRBD2	TRBJ2-1	ASSQEGLAGAQF
TRBV28	NA	TRBJ2-3	ASRRPDATGYFTDTQY
TRBV28	TRBD2	TRBJ2-5	ASSDGRENQETQY